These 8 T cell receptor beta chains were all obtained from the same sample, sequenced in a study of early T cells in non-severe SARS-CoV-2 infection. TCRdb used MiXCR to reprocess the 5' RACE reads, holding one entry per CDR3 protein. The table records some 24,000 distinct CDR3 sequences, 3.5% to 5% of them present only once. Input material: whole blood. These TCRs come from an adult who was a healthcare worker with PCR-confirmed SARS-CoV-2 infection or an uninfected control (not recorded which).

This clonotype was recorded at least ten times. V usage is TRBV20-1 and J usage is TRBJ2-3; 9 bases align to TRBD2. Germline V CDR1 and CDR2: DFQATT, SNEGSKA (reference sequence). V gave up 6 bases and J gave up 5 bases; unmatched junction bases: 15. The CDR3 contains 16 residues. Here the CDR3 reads CSAPGLAGSHEDTQYF. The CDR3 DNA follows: TGCAGTGCCCCGGGTCTAGCGGGATCACACGAAGATACGCAGTATTTT.

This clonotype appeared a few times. The CDR3 DNA is TGTGCCAGCAGCAGAGCCGACAGAATCACCGGGGAGCTGTTTTTT. Translation: CASSRADRITGELFF. The chain links TRBV7-2 to TRBJ2-2; tentatively, D is TRBD1 (5 bases). The CDR3 consists of 15 residues. The V end was cut by 5 bases, the J end by 4 bases, with 14 bases between. CDR1 is SGHTA, CDR2 FQGNSA, per germline.

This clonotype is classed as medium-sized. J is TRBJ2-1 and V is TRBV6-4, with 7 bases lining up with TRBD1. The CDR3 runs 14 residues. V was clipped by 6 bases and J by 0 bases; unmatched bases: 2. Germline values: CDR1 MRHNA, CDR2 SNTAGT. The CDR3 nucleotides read TGTGCCAGCAGCCGGGACAGCTCCTACAATGAGCAGTTCTTC. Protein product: CASSRDSSYNEQFF.

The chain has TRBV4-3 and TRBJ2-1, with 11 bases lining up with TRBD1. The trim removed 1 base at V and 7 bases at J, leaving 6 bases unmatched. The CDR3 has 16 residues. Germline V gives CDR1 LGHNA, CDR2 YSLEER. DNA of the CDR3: TGCGCCAGCAGCCAAGTAGGACAGGGGGCGCGAAATGAGCAGTTCTTC. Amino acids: CASSQVGQGARNEQFF.

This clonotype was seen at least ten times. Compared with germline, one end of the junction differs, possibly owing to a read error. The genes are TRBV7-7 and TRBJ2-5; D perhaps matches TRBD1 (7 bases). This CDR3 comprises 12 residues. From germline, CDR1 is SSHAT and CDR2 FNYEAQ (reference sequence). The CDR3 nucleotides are TGTGCTAGCAGCTCAGGGGGGGAGACCCAGTACTTC. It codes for CASSSGGETQYF.

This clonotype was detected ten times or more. The CDR3 reads CSVEYRARAFF. Here the CDR3 DNA reads TGCAGCGTTGAATACAGGGCAAGGGCTTTCTTT. This chain joins TRBV29-1 and TRBJ1-1, with a weak D call TRBD1 (6 bases). CDR3 length equals 11 residues. The germline V and J ends were trimmed by 2 bases and 11 bases, with 12 bases remaining between them. In germline, CDR1 is SQVTM, CDR2 ANQGSEA.

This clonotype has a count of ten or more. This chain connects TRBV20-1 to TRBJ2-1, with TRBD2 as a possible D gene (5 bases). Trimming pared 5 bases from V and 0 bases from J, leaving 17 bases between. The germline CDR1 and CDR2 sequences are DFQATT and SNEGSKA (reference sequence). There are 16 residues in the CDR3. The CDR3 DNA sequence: TGCAGTGCTGACGAGAGCCTAGCCACCTCCTACAATGAGCAGTTCTTC. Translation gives CSADESLATSYNEQFF.

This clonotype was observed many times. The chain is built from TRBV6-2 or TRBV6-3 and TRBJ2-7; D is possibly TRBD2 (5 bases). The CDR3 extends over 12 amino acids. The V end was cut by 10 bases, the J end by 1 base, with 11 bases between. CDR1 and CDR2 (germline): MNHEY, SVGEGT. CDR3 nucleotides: TGTGCCATCGGGGAAGGTTCCTACGAGCAGTACTTC. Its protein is CAIGEGSYEQYF.